The sequence of this TCR beta chain was determined in a study of brain T cells in children with intractable seizures. Repertoires were generated with immunoSEQ multiplex PCR, while TCRdb's copy carries only in-frame clones and drops some. The sample comprises tens of thousands of clones, 85% to 95% of which are singletons, and 5% to 7% rests with the top ten. This CDR3 is 14 amino acids long. The sequenced cases were selected for having the highest brain T cell transcript signatures. The receptor's source is a boy younger than 18 with focal cortical dysplasia and intractable seizures. This chain uses TRBV21-1 with TRBJ2-7. TRBV21-1 is described as a pseudogene. The sequenced sample was peripheral blood, obtained at surgery. The CDR3 sequence is CASCDGTPTREQYF. The CDR3 bases are TGTGCCAGCTGCGACGGGACCCCCACTCGGGAGCAGTACTTC.